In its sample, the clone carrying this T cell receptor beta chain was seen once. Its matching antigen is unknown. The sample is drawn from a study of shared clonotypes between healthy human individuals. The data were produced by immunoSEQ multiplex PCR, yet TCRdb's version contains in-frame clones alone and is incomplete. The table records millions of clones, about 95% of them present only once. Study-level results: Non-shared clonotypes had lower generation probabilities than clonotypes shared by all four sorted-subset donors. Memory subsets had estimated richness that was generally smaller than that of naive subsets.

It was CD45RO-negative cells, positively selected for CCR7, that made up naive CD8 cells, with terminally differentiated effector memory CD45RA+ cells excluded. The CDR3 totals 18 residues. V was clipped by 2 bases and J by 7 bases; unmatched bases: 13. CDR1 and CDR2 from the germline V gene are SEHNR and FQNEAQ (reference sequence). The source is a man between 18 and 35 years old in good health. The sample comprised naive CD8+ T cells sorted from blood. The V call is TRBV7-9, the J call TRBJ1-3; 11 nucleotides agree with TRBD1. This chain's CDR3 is CASSLPAGQGVGMNTIYF. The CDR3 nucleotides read TGTGCCAGCAGCTTACCGGCGGGACAGGGGGTCGGTATGAACACCATATATTTT.